This entry features one T cell receptor (beta chain) sequence. Its cognate antigen is unknown. MiXCR was run by TCRdb on the PCR reads, yielding one entry per CDR3 protein. The data hold about 500,000 distinct CDR3 sequences, with 20% to 25% observed a single time. These data originate in a study of molecular identifiers for immune sequencing clone quantification. Whole-study results and caveats: Naive cells had under 1% of molecules in clones above 20 RNA copies, effectors over 99%. Because of identical TCR molecules sharing a barcode, sizes of highly expanded clones could be underestimated.

Sorting selected naive CD8 T cells with a CD8+CD4-CCR7+CD45RA+ phenotype. Sample: naive CD8+ T cells from blood, with Jurkat cell RNA spiked in. Subset here: FACS-sorted CD8+CD4-CCR7+CD45RA+ naive T cells. The clonotype originates from a human donor in good health. Some libraries in this study had Jurkat cell RNA spiked in.

The chain's CDR3 is CASSLVYMFGTGYTDTQYF. DNA of the CDR3: TGTGCCAGCAGCTTAGTATATATGTTTGGGACAGGGTACACAGATACGCAGTATTTT. This chain joins TRBV7-9 and TRBJ2-3; 9 nucleotides agree with TRBD1. Per germline, CDR1 SEHNR and CDR2 FQNEAQ (reference sequence). Trimming took 1 base from V and 2 from J; bases not matched to a gene: 13. CDR3 size: 19 residues.